These 21 T cell receptor beta chains share one sample of origin, sequenced in a study of T cell repertoires in cytomegalovirus infection. TCRdb reanalysed the reads using MiXCR and keeps one entry per CDR3 protein. The sample carries a few hundred thousand distinct CDR3 sequences, around two fifths recorded once. These receptors' targets are unknown. The source was cultured PBMCs, collected from culture after CMV antigen stimulation. The origin of the receptors is a human donor in good health (CMV status not recorded). Some clones in this sample may be carry-over from other donors' samples.

The genes are TRBV6-6 and TRBJ2-7, with 12 positions matching TRBD2. V shed 4 bases and J 7 bases; nucleotides not matched to a gene: 14. Germline values: CDR1 MNHNY, CDR2 SVGAGI (reference sequence). This CDR3 spans 17 amino acids. CDR3 amino acids: CASSSSGLAGGPWEQYF. Here the CDR3 DNA reads TGTGCCAGCAGTTCCTCTGGGCTAGCGGGGGGGCCGTGGGAGCAGTACTTC.

This clonotype was observed many times. The chain recombines TRBV7-2 with TRBJ2-7, with a tentative D call TRBD2 (5 bases). CDR3 size: 14 residues. Per germline, CDR1 SGHTA and CDR2 FQGNSA. The V end lost 0 bases, the J end lost 3 bases, and 9 bases lay between the germline ends. The DNA of the CDR3 is TGTGCCAGCAGCTTAGCGCTCGGGAACTACGAGCAGTACTTC. Its protein product is CASSLALGNYEQYF.

This clonotype was observed a few times. The chain is built from TRBV11-3 and TRBJ2-1; TRBD2 aligns across 9 bases. This CDR3 region has 14 residues. V dropped 1 base and J dropped 9; count of bases not matched to a gene: 4. In germline, CDR1 is SGHNT, CDR2 YENEEA. CDR3 in amino acids: CASSLGGGAFEQFF. CDR3 nucleotide sequence: TGTGCCAGCAGCTTAGGCGGGGGGGCATTTGAGCAGTTCTTC.

This clonotype has more than one count but fewer than ten. This chain links TRBV7-2 with TRBJ2-5; TRBD2 matches at 10 bases. V lost 1 base and J lost 2; bases outside the gene matches: 1. Germline values: CDR1 SGHTA, CDR2 FQGNSA. The CDR3 covers 15 residues. The CDR3 here is CASSLDSGGQETQYF. The CDR3 bases are TGTGCCAGCAGCTTAGATAGCGGGGGGCAAGAGACCCAGTACTTC.

Concerning this clonotype: The junction shows a germline mismatch at one end, possibly a read error. The chain uses TRBV7-6 and TRBJ2-7; tentatively, D is TRBD2 (5 bases). Germline values: CDR1 SGHVS, CDR2 FNYEAQ. The CDR3 spans 15 residues. CDR3 nucleotides: TGTGCCAGCAGCCTAGCCGGGAAATCTACCTACGAGCAGTACTTC. This gives the protein CASSLAGKSTYEQYF.

In this sample, this clonotype turned up many times. The genes are TRBV7-2 and TRBJ2-1; 7 bases match TRBD1. The ends lost 5 bases at V and 9 bases at J; junction bases unmatched: 4. Germline CDR1 and CDR2: SGHTA and FQGNSA. The CDR3 runs 12 residues. CDR3 protein: CASSQAGGEQFF. The CDR3 DNA is TGTGCCAGCAGCCAAGCAGGGGGTGAGCAGTTCTTC. Complete variable domain (other parts from reference TRBV7-2 and TRBJ2-1): GAGVSQSPSNKVTEKGKDVELRCDPISGHTALYWYRQSLGQGLEFLIYFQGNSAPDKSGLPSDRFSAERTGGSVSTLTIQRTQQEDSAVYLCASSQAGGEQFFGPGTRLTVL.

This chain connects TRBV20-1 to TRBJ2-7; 8 positions agree with TRBD2. The CDR3 is made up of 12 amino acids. Germline CDR1 is DFQATT and CDR2 is SNEGSKA (reference sequence). V shed 6 bases, J shed 4 bases, and the junction held 5 bases outside the gene matches. The CDR3 DNA sequence: TGCAGTGCCGATAGCGGGAAGTACGAGCAGTACTTC. Residues: CSADSGKYEQYF.

The chain has TRBV6-1 and TRBJ2-1; the D is unclear. V was pared by 3 bases and J by 0 bases, with 6 bases between. Germline assignment: CDR1 MNHNS and CDR2 SASEGT. The CDR3 is made up of 14 amino acids. For the CDR3, the DNA is TGTGCCAGCAGTGACTCGCGCTCCTACAATGAGCAGTTCTTC. Translation: CASSDSRSYNEQFF.

The sample holds a few counts of this clonotype. This rearrangement joins TRBV28 to TRBJ1-6; a weak D match, TRBD1 (6 bases). The V gene lost 8 bases and the J gene lost 10 bases, with 21 bases spanning the gap. CDR3 length: 15 amino acids. The germline CDR1 and CDR2 sequences are MDHEN and SYDVKM. The chain's CDR3 is CASHLRGDVESPLHF. The CDR3 DNA follows: TGTGCCAGCCACCTGAGGGGGGATGTGGAATCACCCCTCCACTTT.

This clonotype was detected only a few times. The chain is built from TRBV2 and TRBJ2-1; possibly TRBD1 for D (5 bases). This CDR3 spans 13 amino acids. V dropped 2 bases and J dropped 4 bases, with 6 bases sitting between them. Germline V lookup: CDR1 SNHLY, CDR2 FYNNEI. The CDR3 loop is CASSENRYNEQFF. The CDR3 DNA sequence: TGTGCCAGCAGTGAAAACAGGTACAATGAGCAGTTCTTC.

The V gene is TRBV20-1, the J gene TRBJ2-3, with a possible D match to TRBD1 (5 bases). Per germline, CDR1 DFQATT and CDR2 SNEGSKA (reference sequence). CDR3 length: 15 residues. V lost 7 bases to trimming and J lost 2 bases, with 19 bases between them. The CDR3 nucleotides read TGCAGTGTCCCTTCCCAGGGCTGGGACACAGATACGCAGTATTTT. Protein: CSVPSQGWDTDTQYF.

The chain joins TRBV11-2 to TRBJ2-3; the D is unclear. Germline assignment: CDR1 SGHAT and CDR2 FQNNGV. Between the trimmed V and J ends, which lost 3 bases and 5 bases, there was a span of 12 bases. CDR3 size: 14 residues. The CDR3 reads CASSFFWVGDTQYF. Written as DNA, the CDR3 is TGTGCCAGCAGCTTTTTCTGGGTAGGAGATACGCAGTATTTT. The complete variable domain, with remaining parts taken from reference TRBV11-2 and TRBJ2-3, reads EAGVAQSPRYKIIEKRQSVAFWCNPISGHATLYWYQQILGQGPKLLIQFQNNGVVDDSQLPKDRFSAERLKGVDSTLKIQPAKLEDSAVYLCASSFFWVGDTQYFGPGTRLTVL.

This clonotype was detected a few times. The V gene is TRBV7-2, the J gene TRBJ2-2; the D is unclear. The germline V gene has CDR1 SGHTA and CDR2 FQGNSA. The germline V and J ends were trimmed by 3 bases and 4 bases, with 9 bases remaining between them. The CDR3 runs 14 residues. The CDR3 loop is CASSFSTGTGELFF. CDR3 bases: TGTGCCAGCAGCTTTTCTACGGGCACCGGGGAGCTGTTTTTT.

This clonotype appeared a few times. The V gene is TRBV7-6, the J gene TRBJ2-3; 8 bases fit TRBD2. The V gene end was trimmed by 5 bases and the J gene end by 3 bases; junction bases not matched to a gene: 10. This CDR3 is built from 16 residues. From germline, CDR1 is SGHVS and CDR2 FNYEAQ. CDR3 nucleotide sequence: TGTGCCAGCAGCATCCAAAGAGGGACTAGTACAGATACGCAGTATTTT. It encodes CASSIQRGTSTDTQYF. Using reference TRBV7-6 and TRBJ2-3 for the parts outside the CDR3, the full variable domain is GAGVSQSPRYKVTKRGQDVALRCDPISGHVSLYWYRQALGQGPEFLTYFNYEAQQDKSGLPNDRFSAERPEGSISTLTIQRTEQRDSAMYRCASSIQRGTSTDTQYFGPGTRLTVL.

This clonotype was observed a handful of times. The chain links TRBV23-1 to TRBJ2-6; D call uncertain. TRBV23-1 is an ORF, with its function uncertain. The CDR3 contains 18 residues. Trimming pared 6 bases from V and 0 bases from J, leaving 18 bases between. CDR3 sequence reads: CASSTTETRSSGANVLTF. In DNA form, the CDR3 reads TGCGCCAGCAGCACGACCGAGACACGTAGCTCTGGGGCCAACGTCCTGACTTTC.

The chain joins TRBV5-4 to TRBJ1-5; the D gene is possibly TRBD1 (5 bases). Germline lookup yields CDR1 SGHNT and CDR2 YYREEE (reference sequence). This CDR3 contains 18 residues. Trimming pared 1 base from V and 0 bases from J, leaving 17 bases between. CDR3 bases: TGTGCCAGCAGCTTGAAAGACCGGGACCTAAGTAGCAATCAGCCCCAGCATTTT. This gives the protein CASSLKDRDLSSNQPQHF.

The chain recombines TRBV20-1 with TRBJ2-7; D might be TRBD2 (5 bases). Deletions cut 3 bases from V and 2 bases from J, with 14 bases between. The CDR3 has 14 amino acids. The germline V gene has CDR1 DFQATT and CDR2 SNEGSKA (reference sequence). DNA of the CDR3: TGCAGTGCTAGTCTGCCCGGGGTCGCCTACGAGCAGTACTTC. This gives the protein CSASLPGVAYEQYF.

The chain is built from TRBV6-8 and TRBJ1-5, with D perhaps TRBD1 (6 bases). The CDR3 has 15 amino acids. Trimming pared 7 bases from V and 5 bases from J, leaving 18 bases between. The germline V gene encodes CDR1 MNHGY and CDR2 SAAAGT. CDR3 sequence: CASTDTGTSYQPQHF. The CDR3 DNA follows: TGTGCCAGCACCGATACAGGGACCTCATATCAGCCCCAGCATTTT.

The chain's CDR3 is CASSLTGFHEQYF. For the CDR3, the DNA is TGTGCCAGCAGCTTGACAGGGTTCCACGAGCAGTACTTC. The genes are TRBV5-6 and TRBJ2-7; the D gene is possibly TRBD1 (6 bases). In germline, CDR1 is SGHDT, CDR2 YYEEEE. The CDR3 has 13 amino acids. Trimming removed 1 base from V and 5 bases from J, with 10 bases in between. Variable domain in full (rest from reference TRBV5-6 and TRBJ2-7): DAGVTQSPTHLIKTRGQQVTLRCSPKSGHDTVSWYQQALGQGPQFIFQYYEEEERQRGNFPDRFSGHQFPNYSSELNVNALLLGDSALYLCASSLTGFHEQYFGPGTRLTVT.

The rearrangement joins TRBV18 to TRBJ1-4; maybe TRBD1 (6 bases). Germline values: CDR1 KGHSH, CDR2 LQKENI. The CDR3 totals 14 residues. The germline V and J ends were trimmed by 4 bases and 6 bases, with 12 bases remaining between them. As DNA, the CDR3 is TGTGCCAGCTCACAGGACAGCCCACATGAAAAACTGTTTTTT. It translates to CASSQDSPHEKLFF.

This sequence joins TRBV6-2 or TRBV6-3 and TRBJ2-1; 7 nucleotides match TRBD2. With 4 bases clipped from V and 3 bases from J, the junction kept 9 bases outside the gene matches. Germline CDR1 is MNHEY and CDR2 is SVGEGT. The CDR3 length is 16 residues. The CDR3 bases are TGTGCCAGCAGTTCAAGTCCCGCTAGCGGCTACAATGAGCAGTTCTTC. Protein product: CASSSSPASGYNEQFF.